The rows below give T cell receptor beta chains drawn from one sample of a study of fetal regulatory T cell absence and autoimmunity. Using immunoSEQ multiplex PCR, the repertoire was profiled, and TCRdb retains in-frame clones only, with some absent. The sample includes around 45,000 clones, around 83% seen only once; the top ten take 0.41%. The source material was cord blood. Source of these receptors: a newborn boy with IPEX syndrome. Each CDR3 is given with its conserved first and last residue. D genes are given only for firm matches. Clone size is not always given. Where it is, it says once, few, many or a class for expanded clones.

j_call	v_call	d_call	clone_size	cdr3_aa	cdr3_nt
TRBJ2-7	TRBV4-1	.	few	CASSNAYEQYF	TGCGCCAGCAGTAACGCCTACGAGCAGTACTTC
TRBJ2-7	TRBV2	TRBD2	.	CASSVTSGYSEQYF	TGTGCCAGCAGTGTAACTAGCGGGTATTCCGAGCAGTACTTC
TRBJ1-1	TRBV2	.	.	CAGGGVLNTEAFF	TGTGCCGGGGGCGGGGTTTTGAACACTGAAGCTTTCTTT
TRBJ2-1	TRBV7-6	TRBD2	.	CASSLNLRAGGSSYNEQFF	TGTGCCAGCAGCTTAAATCTGAGGGCGGGAGGGAGCTCCTACAATGAGCAGTTCTTC
TRBJ1-3	TRBV7-8	.	.	CASSLGQAGNTIYF	TGTGCCAGCAGCTTAGGACAGGCTGGAAACACCATATATTTT
TRBJ2-4	TRBV7-9	.	.	CASSLALFGDIQYF	TGTGCCAGCAGCTTAGCGCTCTTTGGGGACATTCAGTACTTC
TRBJ2-1	TRBV5-4	TRBD2	.	CASRGTSGKDEQFF	TGTGCCAGCCGAGGGACTAGCGGGAAGGATGAGCAGTTCTTC
TRBJ2-5	TRBV29-1	.	.	CSGAGLAGGKTQYF	TGCAGCGGGGCCGGTTTGGCAGGGGGGAAGACCCAGTACTTC
TRBJ1-1	TRBV11-2	.	.	CASSLEGGRGTEAFF	TGTGCCAGCAGCTTAGAGGGGGGAAGGGGTACTGAAGCTTTCTTT
TRBJ2-1	TRBV9	TRBD2	.	CASSVGLAGGHEQFF	TGTGCCAGCAGCGTAGGACTAGCGGGGGGTCATGAGCAGTTCTTC
TRBJ2-3	TRBV9	.	once	CASSPWRGTQYF	TGTGCCAGCAGCCCCTGGAGGGGTACGCAGTATTTT
TRBJ2-7	TRBV6-5	.	.	CASSYAGLAYEQYF	TGTGCCAGCAGTTACGCGGGACTGGCCTACGAGCAGTACTTC
TRBJ2-6	TRBV7-9	TRBD2	.	CASSSGGAASGANVLTF	TGTGCCAGCAGCTCCGGGGGGGCAGCCTCTGGGGCCAACGTCCTGACTTTC
TRBJ2-7	TRBV6-5	.	.	CASSYRETYEQYF	TGTGCCAGCAGTTACCGGGAAACCTACGAGCAGTACTTC
TRBJ1-5	TRBV6-1	.	.	CASSEVREKDQPQHF	TGTGCCAGCAGTGAGGTCCGGGAGAAGGATCAGCCCCAGCATTTT
TRBJ2-1	TRBV5-8	TRBD2	.	CASSVGLADGNEQFF	TGTGCCAGCAGCGTGGGACTAGCCGACGGAAATGAGCAGTTCTTC
TRBJ1-1	TRBV5-1	.	.	CASSLDSLLSEAFF	TGCGCCAGCAGCTTGGACAGCCTTTTAAGTGAAGCTTTCTTT
TRBJ1-2	TRBV7-9	.	.	CASRGQGDYGYTF	TGTGCCTCCCGAGGGCAGGGAGACTATGGCTACACCTTC
TRBJ1-2	TRBV19	.	.	CASSIAGNYGYTF	TGTGCCAGTAGTATAGCGGGGAACTATGGCTACACCTTC
TRBJ2-2	TRBV5-4	TRBD2	.	CASSRTSGRNTGELFF	TGTGCCAGCAGCAGGACTAGCGGGAGGAACACCGGGGAGCTGTTTTTT
TRBJ2-5	TRBV7-2	.	.	CASTLFRARQETQYF	TGTGCCAGCACCTTGTTCCGGGCCCGTCAAGAGACCCAGTACTTC
TRBJ2-2	TRBV4-2	.	.	CASSQDYGGVGELFF	TGTGCCAGCAGCCAAGATTACGGTGGGGTCGGGGAGCTGTTTTTT
TRBJ1-2	TRBV7-9	TRBD1	.	CASSLENRGAGYTF	TGTGCCAGCAGCTTAGAGAACAGGGGGGCTGGCTACACCTTC
TRBJ2-1	TRBV6-4	TRBD1	.	CASSDSTGYNEQFF	TGTGCCAGCAGTGACTCGACAGGGTACAATGAGCAGTTCTTC
TRBJ2-7	TRBV27	TRBD2	few	CASSSVAGGTYEQYF	TGTGCCAGCAGTTCCGTAGCGGGGGGAACCTACGAGCAGTACTTC
TRBJ2-7	TRBV6-5	.	.	CASSYDRQSYEQYF	TGTGCCAGCAGTTACGACCGACAGTCCTACGAGCAGTACTTC
TRBJ1-2	TRBV19	TRBD1	.	CASSTGQVDGYTF	TGTGCCAGTAGTACCGGACAGGTAGATGGCTACACCTTC
TRBJ1-1	TRBV11-3	.	.	CASSFRGNTEAFF	TGTGCCAGCAGTTTTAGGGGTAATACTGAAGCTTTCTTT
TRBJ1-4	TRBV25-1	TRBD1	.	CASILNRGEKLFF	TGTGCCAGCATCCTCAACAGGGGTGAAAAACTGTTTTTT
TRBJ2-1	TRBV10-3	.	.	CATMKGVNEQFF	TGTGCCACTATGAAAGGGGTCAATGAGCAGTTCTTC
TRBJ2-6	TRBV19	.	.	CASSILAGPLSSGANVLTF	TGTGCCAGTAGTATTCTGGCGGGTCCCCTCTCCTCTGGGGCCAACGTCCTGACTTTC
TRBJ1-5	TRBV19	TRBD1	.	CASSIPGGGQPQHF	TGTGCCAGTAGTATCCCAGGGGGAGGTCAGCCCCAGCATTTT
TRBJ2-7	TRBV7-9	.	.	CASSFGTSTYEQYF	TGTGCCAGCAGCTTCGGGACCTCGACCTACGAGCAGTACTTC
TRBJ2-3	TRBV7-9	.	.	CASSLQAGATDTQYF	TGTGCCAGCAGCCTTCAAGCAGGGGCCACAGATACGCAGTATTTT
TRBJ2-2	TRBV27	.	.	CAIASGQGITGELFF	TGTGCCATCGCTTCCGGGCAGGGGATCACCGGGGAGCTGTTTTTT
TRBJ2-3	TRBV7-6	TRBD2	.	CASSLGGLAGATDTQYF	TGTGCCAGCAGCTTAGGAGGACTAGCGGGAGCCACAGATACGCAGTATTTT
TRBJ2-7	TRBV5-1	TRBD1	few	CASSPGTGGSYEQYF	TGCGCCAGCAGCCCTGGGACAGGGGGCTCCTACGAGCAGTACTTC
TRBJ2-3	TRBV11-2	.	.	CASSRGLYTDTQYF	TGTGCCAGCAGCCGAGGACTCTACACAGATACGCAGTATTTT
TRBJ2-7	TRBV7-9	.	few	CASSFPPPHEQYF	TGTGCCAGCAGCTTCCCCCCGCCCCACGAGCAGTACTTC
TRBJ2-2	TRBV9	TRBD2	.	CASSPGTSFTGELFF	TGTGCCAGCAGCCCCGGGACTAGCTTCACCGGGGAGCTGTTTTTT
TRBJ2-1	TRBV20-1	TRBD2	.	CSARDYHEQFF	TGCAGTGCCAGGGACTACCATGAGCAGTTCTTC
TRBJ2-7	TRBV11-2	.	.	CASSYRDKGEQYF	TGTGCCAGCAGCTACAGGGACAAGGGCGAGCAGTACTTC
TRBJ1-2	TRBV2	.	.	CASFSPRAEGYGYTF	TGTGCCAGCTTCAGCCCCAGGGCGGAAGGCTATGGCTACACCTTC
TRBJ2-1	TRBV30	.	.	CAWSPHGSHNEQFF	TGTGCCTGGAGTCCCCACGGGAGTCACAATGAGCAGTTCTTC
TRBJ2-7	TRBV30	TRBD2	.	CAWSVGTSGVYEQYF	TGTGCCTGGAGTGTGGGGACCAGCGGGGTTTACGAGCAGTACTTC
TRBJ1-1	TRBV5-6	TRBD1	.	CASSPPGQDEAFF	TGTGCCAGCAGCCCCCCGGGACAGGACGAAGCTTTCTTT
TRBJ2-3	TRBV4-1	TRBD2	.	CASSQSRVAGGGDTQYF	TGCGCCAGCAGCCAAAGTCGAGTAGCGGGAGGCGGAGATACGCAGTATTTT
TRBJ2-7	TRBV6-1	.	.	CASCSGTSYEQYF	TGTGCCAGCTGCAGCGGCACCTCCTACGAGCAGTACTTC
TRBJ2-7	TRBV10-3	TRBD2	.	CAIRGNSGGTYEQYF	TGTGCCATCAGGGGAAATAGCGGGGGTACCTACGAGCAGTACTTC
TRBJ1-1	TRBV9	TRBD1	.	CASRPDRGSMNTEAFF	TGTGCCAGCAGGCCCGACAGGGGGAGCATGAACACTGAAGCTTTCTTT
TRBJ1-1	TRBV6-6	.	.	CASSSQYSTEAFF	TGTGCCAGCAGTTCCCAATATAGCACTGAAGCTTTCTTT
TRBJ1-5	TRBV6-1	.	few	CASSSFSNQPQHF	TGTGCCAGCAGCTCCTTTAGCAATCAGCCCCAGCATTTT
TRBJ2-3	TRBV19	.	.	CASSIPATGADDTQYF	TGTGCCAGTAGTATTCCGGCCACGGGGGCGGATGATACGCAGTATTTT